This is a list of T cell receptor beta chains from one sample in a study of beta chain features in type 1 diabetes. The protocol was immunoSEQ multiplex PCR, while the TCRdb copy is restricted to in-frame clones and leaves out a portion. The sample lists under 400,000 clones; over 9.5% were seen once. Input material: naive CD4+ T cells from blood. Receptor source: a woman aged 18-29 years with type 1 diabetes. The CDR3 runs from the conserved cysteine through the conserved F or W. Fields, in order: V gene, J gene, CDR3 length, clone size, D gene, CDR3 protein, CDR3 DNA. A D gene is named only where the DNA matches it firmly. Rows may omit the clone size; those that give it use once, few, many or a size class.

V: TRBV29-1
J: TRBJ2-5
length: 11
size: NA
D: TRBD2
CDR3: CSVGEGETQYF
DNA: TGCAGCGTTGGGGAGGGAGAGACCCAGTACTTC

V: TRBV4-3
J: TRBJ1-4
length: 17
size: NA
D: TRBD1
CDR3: CASSQDITGTANEKLFF
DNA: TGCGCCAGCAGCCAGGATATCACCGGGACAGCTAATGAAAAACTGTTTTTT

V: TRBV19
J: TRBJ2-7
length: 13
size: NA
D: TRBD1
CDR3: CASSPGQVYEQYF
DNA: TGTGCCAGTTCGCCGGGACAGGTATACGAGCAGTACTTC

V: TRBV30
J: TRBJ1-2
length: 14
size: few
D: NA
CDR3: CAWSVKAPGVGYTF
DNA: TGTGCCTGGAGTGTAAAGGCACCGGGGGTTGGCTACACCTTC

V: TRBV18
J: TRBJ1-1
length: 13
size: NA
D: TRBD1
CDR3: CASSPGQDTEAFF
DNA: TGTGCCAGCTCACCAGGACAGGACACTGAAGCTTTCTTT

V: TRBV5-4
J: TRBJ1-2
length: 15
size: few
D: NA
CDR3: CASSFRAGSNYGYTF
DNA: TGTGCCAGCAGCTTCAGGGCCGGATCTAACTATGGCTACACCTTC

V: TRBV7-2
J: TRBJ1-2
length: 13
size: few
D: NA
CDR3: CASSPGIGYGYTF
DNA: TGTGCCAGCAGCCCAGGGATCGGCTATGGCTACACCTTC

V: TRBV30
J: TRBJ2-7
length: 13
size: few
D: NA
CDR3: CAWKVSGNYEQYF
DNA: TGTGCCTGGAAGGTTAGCGGTAACTACGAGCAGTACTTC

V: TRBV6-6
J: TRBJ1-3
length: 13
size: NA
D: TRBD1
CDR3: CASSGQGINTIYF
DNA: TGTGCCAGCAGTGGACAGGGGATAAACACCATATATTTT

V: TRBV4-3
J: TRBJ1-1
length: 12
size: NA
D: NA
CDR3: CASSQEGSGAFF
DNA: TGCGCCAGCAGCCAAGAGGGCAGCGGAGCTTTCTTT

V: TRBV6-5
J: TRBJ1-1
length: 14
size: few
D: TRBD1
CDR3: CASSPGTGFAEAFF
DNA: TGTGCCAGCAGTCCCGGGACAGGCTTCGCTGAAGCTTTCTTT

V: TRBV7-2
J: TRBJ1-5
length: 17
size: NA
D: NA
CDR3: CASSQNGYPGVGQPQHF
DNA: TGTGCCAGCAGCCAAAACGGATACCCAGGGGTGGGTCAGCCCCAGCATTTT

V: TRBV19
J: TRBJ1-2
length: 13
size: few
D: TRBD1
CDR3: CASAPGQGYGYTF
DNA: TGTGCCAGCGCCCCGGGACAGGGGTATGGCTACACCTTC